This entry features one T cell receptor (beta chain) sequence. This record comes from a study of blood T cell repertoires in COVID-19. The overall study: Sites across the United States, Italy and Spain contributed samples from acute and convalescent COVID-19.

The CDR3 runs 16 residues. The V gene's germline CDR1 is MNHEY and CDR2 SVGEGT. After removal of 2 bases from V and 1 base from J, the junction contained 7 bases not matched to a gene. The repertoire was sequenced with immunoSEQ multiplex PCR; TCRdb's copy has only in-frame clones and lacks some. Here the sample spans around 250,000 clones, approximately 83% being singletons. This TCR derives from a man aged 25 to 45 who had recovered from COVID-19. Sequencing used peripheral blood. J is TRBJ2-7 and V is TRBV6-2 or TRBV6-3; 8 nucleotides agree with TRBD2. The CDR3 nucleotides are TGTGCCAGCAGTTACCGTCAAGCGGGGGAGTCCTACGAGCAGTACTTC. Translated: CASSYRQAGESYEQYF.